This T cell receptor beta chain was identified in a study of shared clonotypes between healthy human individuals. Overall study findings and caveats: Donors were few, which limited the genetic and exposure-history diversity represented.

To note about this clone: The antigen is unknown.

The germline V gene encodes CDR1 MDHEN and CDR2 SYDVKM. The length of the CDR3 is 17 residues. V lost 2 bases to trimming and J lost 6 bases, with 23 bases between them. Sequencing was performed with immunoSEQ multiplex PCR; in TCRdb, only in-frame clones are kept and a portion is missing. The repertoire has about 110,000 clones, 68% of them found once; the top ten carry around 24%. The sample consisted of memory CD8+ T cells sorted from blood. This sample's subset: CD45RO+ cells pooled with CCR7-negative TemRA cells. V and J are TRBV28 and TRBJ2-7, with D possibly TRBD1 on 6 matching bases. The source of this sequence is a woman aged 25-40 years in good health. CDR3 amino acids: CASSLVPSRGGLSEQYF. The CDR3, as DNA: TGTGCCAGCAGTTTAGTCCCCTCCAGGGGCGGTCTGTCCGAGCAGTACTTC.